This TCR beta chain was profiled in a study of T cell responses to AZD1222 COVID-19 vaccine. General observations from the study: Donors skewed white British and female; clonal diversity was possibly underestimated.

The CDR3 totals 15 residues. Germline V gene lookup returns CDR1 MDHEN and CDR2 SYDVKM. V shed 7 bases, J shed 0 bases, and the junction held 3 bases outside the gene matches. Generated by immunoSEQ multiplex PCR, the TCRdb table keeps only in-frame clones and is missing some. Among roughly 100,000 clones listed, roughly 87% were seen once. With respect to this clone: The antigen is not known.

This clonotype was obtained from an adult in good health. J is TRBJ2-3 and V is TRBV28, with 11 bases matching TRBD2. Sequences were derived from peripheral blood, sampled on day 0 of AZD1222 vaccination. CDR3 coding DNA: TGTGCCAGCATGACTAGCGGGGACAGCACAGATACGCAGTATTTT. It codes for CASMTSGDSTDTQYF.